These T cell receptor beta chains were read from a single sample in a study of blood T cell repertoires in COVID-19. Some clones are missing from TCRdb's copy, which holds only in-frame ones; the method was immunoSEQ multiplex PCR. The profile shows about 40,000 clones, around 90% of them singletons. The sample consisted of peripheral blood. The receptors derive from a human donor in a cohort sampled during active COVID-19. Each CDR3 is given with its conserved first and last residue. The D gene is left open where the match is weak. Expanded clones are given a class, and other clones once, few, many or no size at all.

v_call	d_call	j_call	clone_size	cdr3_aa	cdr3_nt
TRBV27	TRBD1	TRBJ1-2	NA	CASSPTGGSSGYTF	TGTGCCAGCAGTCCCACAGGGGGCTCTAGTGGCTACACCTTC
TRBV5-4	TRBD2	TRBJ2-5	NA	CASSLSGGRSQETQYF	TGTGCCAGCAGCTTGTCTGGCGGGAGGTCCCAAGAGACCCAGTACTTC
TRBV10-3	TRBD2	TRBJ2-3	NA	CAISPKDREGTDTQYF	TGTGCCATCAGCCCGAAGGACCGGGAGGGAACAGATACGCAGTATTTT
TRBV19	NA	TRBJ1-2	NA	CAGAEGVGYTF	TGTGCCGGCGCCGAGGGGGTCGGCTACACCTTC
TRBV4-3	NA	TRBJ2-7	once	CASSLSLSVRYEQYF	TGCGCCAGCAGCTTGAGCCTATCGGTTCGCTACGAGCAGTACTTC
TRBV4-3	TRBD2	TRBJ2-3	NA	CASSQSAGGVSTDTQYF	TGCGCCAGCAGCCAATCTGCCGGGGGGGTTAGCACAGATACGCAGTATTTT
TRBV27	TRBD2	TRBJ2-1	NA	CASKYSSGRNEQFF	TGTGCCAGCAAATACTCTAGCGGGAGAAATGAGCAGTTCTTC
TRBV5-4	TRBD2	TRBJ2-1	NA	CASSLGREGHNEQFF	TGTGCCAGCAGCTTGGGCCGGGAGGGCCACAATGAGCAGTTCTTC
TRBV24-1	NA	TRBJ1-5	NA	CATSDFGPNQPQHF	TGTGCCACCAGTGATTTCGGTCCAAATCAGCCCCAGCATTTT
TRBV25-1	NA	TRBJ1-1	NA	CASSEDRLTNTEAFF	TGTGCCAGCAGTGAAGATCGCCTAACGAACACTGAAGCTTTCTTT
TRBV5-1	TRBD2	TRBJ2-5	NA	CASSAGLAGGPLSQTQYF	TGCGCCAGCAGCGCGGGACTAGCGGGGGGGCCACTCTCGCAGACCCAGTACTTC
TRBV6-5	TRBD1	TRBJ1-1	NA	CASSPRGTAEAFF	TGTGCCAGCAGTCCTCGGGGGACAGCTGAAGCTTTCTTT
TRBV30	NA	TRBJ2-3	NA	CAWRGGNSDTQYF	TGTGCCTGGAGAGGCGGGAACTCAGATACGCAGTATTTT
TRBV27	TRBD1	TRBJ1-6	NA	CASSSRTGVSPLHF	TGTGCCAGCAGTTCCCGGACAGGAGTGTCACCCCTCCACTTT
TRBV29-1	TRBD1	TRBJ1-4	NA	CSAGTGIEKLFF	TGCAGCGCCGGGACAGGGATTGAAAAACTGTTTTTT
TRBV3-1/TRBV3-2	NA	TRBJ1-1	NA	CASSPYVWGRATEAFF	TGTGCCAGCAGCCCCTACGTTTGGGGGCGCGCCACTGAAGCTTTCTTT
TRBV6-5	TRBD1	TRBJ1-1	NA	CASREDRSGTEAFF	TGTGCCAGCAGAGAGGACAGGTCAGGGACTGAAGCTTTCTTT
TRBV28	TRBD1	TRBJ2-1	NA	CASSGSSGTGKRNEQFF	TGTGCCAGCTCCGGAAGTTCGGGGACAGGGAAGAGGAATGAGCAGTTCTTC
TRBV5-1	NA	TRBJ1-2	NA	CASSLARQTYGYTF	TGCGCCAGCAGCTTGGCACGACAGACCTATGGCTACACCTTC
TRBV28	NA	TRBJ2-3	NA	CASSLLAGRGAHTQYF	TGTGCCAGCAGTTTATTGGCGGGAAGAGGCGCGCATACGCAGTATTTT
TRBV11-1	NA	TRBJ2-3	NA	CASSFPSTDTQYF	TGTGCCAGCAGCTTTCCCTCCACAGATACGCAGTATTTT
TRBV7-6	NA	TRBJ2-1	NA	CASSLARATMGSEQFF	TGTGCCAGCAGCTTAGCAAGGGCCACAATGGGGAGTGAGCAGTTCTTC
TRBV12-3/TRBV12-4	NA	TRBJ1-1	NA	CASSNQGNTEAFF	TGTGCCAGCAGTAACCAGGGGAACACTGAAGCTTTCTTT